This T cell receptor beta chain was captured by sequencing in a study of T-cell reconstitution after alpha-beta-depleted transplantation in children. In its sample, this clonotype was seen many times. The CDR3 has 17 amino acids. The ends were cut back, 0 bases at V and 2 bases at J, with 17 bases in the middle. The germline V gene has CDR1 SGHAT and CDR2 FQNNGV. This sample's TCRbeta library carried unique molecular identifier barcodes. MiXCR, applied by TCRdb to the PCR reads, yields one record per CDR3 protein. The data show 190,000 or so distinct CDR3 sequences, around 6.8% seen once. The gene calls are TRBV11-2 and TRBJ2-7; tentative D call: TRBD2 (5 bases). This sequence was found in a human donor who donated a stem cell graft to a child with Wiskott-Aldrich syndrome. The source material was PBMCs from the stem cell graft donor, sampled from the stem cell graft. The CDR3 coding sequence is TGTGCCAGCAGCTTAGATTTTGGAGGATTCAGCCCCTACGAGCAGTACTTC. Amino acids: CASSLDFGGFSPYEQYF.